These 30 T cell receptor beta chains were all obtained from the same sample, sequenced in a study of T cell changes during pregnancy in multiple sclerosis (dated by TCRdb to the late 2010s). Receptor libraries were prepared by the immunoSEQ multiplex PCR assay. Sourced from immuneACCESS, this table was stored by TCRdb with only in-frame sequences that have V and J called. A share of the clones is absent; for the studies checked, an unresolved V gene accounts for under half, and the remainder has no known explanation. This sample has about 41,000 clones in its table, and roughly 87% of those were observed once. The ten largest make up under 0.7% of the sample. The material sequenced was CD4+ T cells from peripheral blood mononuclear cells, taken in the first trimester of pregnancy. These receptors were collected from a female donor with multiple sclerosis, enrolled in a pregnancy study.

The CDR3: CASSPGDHQGNTIYF. The CDR3 DNA follows: TGTGCCAGCAGCCCAGGGGATCATCAAGGAAACACCATATATTTT. The V and J genes are TRBV2 and TRBJ1-3, with a possible D match to TRBD1 (6 bases). This CDR3 is built from 15 residues. Looked up from germline, CDR1 is SNHLY and CDR2 is FYNNEI. V shed 6 bases and J shed 4 bases, with 16 bases lying between them.

The genes are TRBV6-1 and TRBJ2-1, with a possible D match to TRBD1 (6 bases). V lost 7 bases and J lost 5, with 15 bases in between. This CDR3 is built from 14 residues. Germline V gene lookup returns CDR1 MNHNS and CDR2 SASEGT. The CDR3 loop reads CASTKQGIDNEQFF. The CDR3 DNA follows: TGTGCCAGCACCAAACAGGGTATCGACAATGAGCAGTTCTTC.

With respect to this clone: Given a much more abundant clone one base away, this may be a read error. The chain joins TRBV6-6 to TRBJ2-7; 13 nucleotides line up with TRBD2. Germline V gives CDR1 MNHNY, CDR2 SVGAGI (reference sequence). Trimming took 4 bases from V and 3 from J; bases not matched to a gene: 3. CDR3 length: 15 amino acids. The CDR3 here is CASSLGLAGIYEQYF. The CDR3, as DNA: TGTGCCAGCAGTTTGGGACTAGCGGGAATCTACGAGCAGTACTTC.

This chain links TRBV5-4 with TRBJ1-6, with D perhaps matching TRBD1 (5 bases). The CDR3 is made up of 14 amino acids. In germline, CDR1 is SGHNT, CDR2 YYREEE (reference sequence). The V gene lost 4 bases and the J gene lost 14 bases, with 19 bases spanning the gap. The CDR3 DNA reads as TGTGCCAGCAGCCGGGGGACCCGGGAGGTAACCCTCCACTTT. This translates into CASSRGTREVTLHF. The entire variable domain, with the rest obtained from reference TRBV5-4 and TRBJ1-6, is as follows: ETGVTQSPTHLIKTRGQQVTLRCSSQSGHNTVSWYQQALGQGPQFIFQYYREEENGRGNFPPRFSGLQFPNYSSELNVNALELDDSALYLCASSRGTREVTLHFGNGTRLTVT.

The chain uses TRBV4-2 and TRBJ2-3, with 11 bases lining up with TRBD2. J was trimmed by 2 bases and V by 1 base; bases with no gene match: 5. Germline assignment: CDR1 LGHNA and CDR2 YNFKEQ. This CDR3 region has 17 residues. CDR3 DNA: TGTGCCAGCAGCCAAGGAACTAGCGGGGGCCCCACAGATACGCAGTATTTT. Translated, it gives CASSQGTSGGPTDTQYF.

The chain combines TRBV5-6 with TRBJ2-3, with 9 bases lining up with TRBD1. V lost 1 base, J lost 2 bases, and 5 bases stayed unmatched. CDR3 length: 16 residues. Per germline, CDR1 SGHDT and CDR2 YYEEEE. The CDR3 region has the DNA TGTGCCAGCAGCTTGTATGGGACAGGGACCACAGATACGCAGTATTTT. Its translation is CASSLYGTGTTDTQYF.

The chain links TRBV21-1 to TRBJ2-5; the table's D call TRBD1 went unverified against the DNA. TRBV21-1 is assigned pseudogene status. The CDR3 length is 12 residues. CDR3 protein: CAGNPGGETQYF. Here the CDR3 DNA reads TGTGCCGGCAACCCAGGGGGCGAGACCCAGTACTTC.

The CDR3 is CASSEGTGVFNEQFF. CDR3 DNA sequence: TGTGCCAGCAGCGAGGGGACAGGGGTTTTCAATGAGCAGTTCTTC. The chain employs TRBV4-2 and TRBJ2-1, with 10 bases lining up with TRBD1. The germline V gene encodes CDR1 LGHNA and CDR2 YNFKEQ. The CDR3 sequence is 15 residues long. Unmatched junction bases numbered 7, after V lost 5 bases and J lost 6 bases.

CDR3 sequence (DNA): TGTGCCAGCAGCTTAGTAGGAGGTGAGCAGTTCTTC. It encodes CASSLVGGEQFF. The chain is built from TRBV7-9 and TRBJ2-1, with D possibly matching TRBD2 (5 bases). This CDR3 spans 12 amino acids. With 1 base removed from V and 9 bases from J, the gap between germline ends came to 7 bases. Germline V gene sequence: CDR1 SEHNR, CDR2 FQNEAQ (reference sequence).

The chain joins TRBV5-4 to TRBJ1-1; D gene unclear. V gave up 4 bases and J gave up 3 bases, with 10 bases separating them. The germline CDR1 and CDR2 sequences are SGHNT and YYREEE (reference sequence). This CDR3 comprises 13 residues. CDR3 sequence (DNA): TGTGCCAGCAGCAATCGACAAGACACTGAAGCTTTCTTT. Translating it yields CASSNRQDTEAFF. Looking up the rest from reference TRBV5-4 and TRBJ1-1 gives the full variable domain: ETGVTQSPTHLIKTRGQQVTLRCSSQSGHNTVSWYQQALGQGPQFIFQYYREEENGRGNFPPRFSGLQFPNYSSELNVNALELDDSALYLCASSNRQDTEAFFGQGTRLTVV.

A single count supports this clone. The chain links TRBV11-2 to TRBJ2-7, with a possible D match to TRBD1 (5 bases). Per the germline V gene, CDR1 is SGHAT and CDR2 is FQNNGV. Deletions cut 6 bases from V and 2 bases from J, with 20 bases between. The CDR3 has 16 amino acids. CDR3 residues: CASSPNRGVRTYEQYF. DNA for the CDR3: TGTGCCAGCAGTCCCAATAGGGGCGTTCGTACCTACGAGCAGTACTTC. Looking up the rest from reference TRBV11-2 and TRBJ2-7 gives the full variable domain: EAGVAQSPRYKIIEKRQSVAFWCNPISGHATLYWYQQILGQGPKLLIQFQNNGVVDDSQLPKDRFSAERLKGVDSTLKIQPAKLEDSAVYLCASSPNRGVRTYEQYFGPGTRLTVT.

The chain employs TRBV9 and TRBJ1-4; tentatively, D is TRBD1 (6 bases). The CDR3 covers 15 residues. V lost 2 bases and J 7 bases, leaving 15 bases between the germline ends. Germline CDR1 is SGDLS and CDR2 is YYNGEE. CDR3 sequence: CASSVLQGEGEKLFF. CDR3 nucleotide sequence: TGTGCCAGCAGCGTGCTACAGGGTGAGGGTGAAAAACTGTTTTTT.

On this clone itself: At one of its ends the junction is not consistent with the germline gene, which may arise from a read error. The rearrangement joins TRBV7-2 to TRBJ2-7; D ambiguous. The CDR3 is made up of 15 amino acids. Germline lookup yields CDR1 SGHTA and CDR2 FQGNSA. The CDR3 DNA sequence: TGTGCCAGCAGTCGGAGTAGCCCCAGCTCCTACGAGCAATACTTC. Translating gives CASSRSSPSSYEQYF.

V gene TRBV6-1 combines with J gene TRBJ2-2; 8 positions match TRBD1. Trimming removed 7 bases from V and 1 base from J; junction bases left unmatched: 2. Per germline, CDR1 MNHNS and CDR2 SASEGT. The CDR3 is 14 amino acids. The CDR3 reads CASKGQGNTGELFF. The CDR3 DNA reads TGTGCCAGCAAAGGACAGGGGAACACCGGGGAGCTGTTTTTT.

CDR3 loop: CASSSGTKHEQFF. The CDR3 DNA reads as TGTGCCAGCAGCTCCGGGACTAAACATGAGCAGTTCTTC. The chain joins TRBV7-3 to TRBJ2-1; 7 positions match TRBD2. V gave up 4 bases and J gave up 8 bases; unmatched junction bases: 5. From germline, CDR1 is SGHTA and CDR2 FQGTGA. The CDR3 spans 13 residues.

This clone was counted between two and nine times. This chain connects TRBV28 to TRBJ1-5; D not resolved. V was clipped by 5 bases and J by 6 bases, with 14 bases between them. CDR1 and CDR2 (germline): MDHEN, SYDVKM. This CDR3 has 14 residues. The CDR3 sequence: CASSAGLASQPQHF. The DNA of the CDR3 is TGTGCCAGCAGTGCGGGCCTAGCTTCTCAGCCCCAGCATTTT.

This chain uses TRBV5-4 with TRBJ2-3; D gene uncertain. Germline CDR1 SGHNT, CDR2 YYREEE (reference sequence). The CDR3 totals 16 residues. With 3 bases removed from V and 0 bases from J, the gap between germline ends came to 14 bases. CDR3 protein: CASSSSSSTSTDTQYF. Here the CDR3 DNA reads TGTGCCAGCAGCTCGTCTAGTTCTACTAGCACAGATACGCAGTATTTT.

The gene calls are TRBV4-2 and TRBJ2-1; 8 nucleotides agree with TRBD2. V lost 0 bases and J lost 15; bases outside the gene matches: 13. Germline V CDR1 and CDR2: LGHNA, YNFKEQ. The CDR3 contains 15 residues. This CDR3 is CASSQDRTSKSVLFF. CDR3 DNA: TGTGCCAGCAGCCAAGATAGGACTAGCAAATCGGTATTGTTCTTC.

The chain joins TRBV5-8 to TRBJ2-1, with 13 bases identical to TRBD2. The germline V gene has CDR1 SGHTS and CDR2 YDEGEE. The CDR3 consists of 18 residues. The ends lost 4 bases at V and 8 bases at J; junction bases unmatched: 15. CDR3 in DNA: TGTGCCAGCAGCCCTGGACTAGCGGGAGTCCTAGCTGTCTATGAGCAGTTCTTC. Translation: CASSPGLAGVLAVYEQFF.

The CDR3 sequence is CASTRQLRRTGANVLTF. The CDR3, as DNA: TGTGCCAGTACCCGACAGCTAAGGAGAACTGGGGCCAACGTCCTGACTTTC. V and J are TRBV19 and TRBJ2-6; possibly TRBD1 for D (5 bases). The CDR3 is 17 residues long. Trimming cost V 7 bases and J 2 bases, with 18 bases left between them. CDR1 is LNHDA and CDR2 is SQIVND in the germline V gene (reference sequence).

This chain uses TRBV28 with TRBJ2-1; 9 bases match TRBD2. Germline trimming cut 5 bases from V and 4 bases from J; bases unmatched to any gene: 9. CDR1 and CDR2 (germline): MDHEN, SYDVKM. The CDR3 extends over 16 amino acids. DNA of the CDR3: TGTGCCAGCAGTCGTAACGCGGGAGGGCCGTACAATGAGCAGTTCTTC. Its protein is CASSRNAGGPYNEQFF. Variable domain in full (rest from reference TRBV28 and TRBJ2-1): DVKVTQSSRYLVKRTGEKVFLECVQDMDHENMFWYRQDPGLGLRLIYFSYDVKMKEKGDIPEGYSVSREKKERFSLILESASTNQTSMYLCASSRNAGGPYNEQFFGPGTRLTVL.

This clone has only one observation. The CDR3 reads CASSLMGGSSHEQFF. CDR3 nucleotides: TGTGCCAGCAGTTTAATGGGCGGGAGCTCCCATGAGCAGTTCTTC. The genes are TRBV28 and TRBJ2-1; TRBD2 matches 7 bases. The CDR3 extends over 15 amino acids. From germline, CDR1 is MDHEN and CDR2 SYDVKM. The ends lost 2 bases at V and 8 bases at J; junction bases unmatched: 9. The whole variable domain, filled in from reference TRBV28 and TRBJ2-1, reads DVKVTQSSRYLVKRTGEKVFLECVQDMDHENMFWYRQDPGLGLRLIYFSYDVKMKEKGDIPEGYSVSREKKERFSLILESASTNQTSMYLCASSLMGGSSHEQFFGPGTRLTVL.

The V call is TRBV28, the J call TRBJ2-2, with D possibly TRBD2 on 6 matching bases. The CDR3 contains 13 residues. Germline CDR1 reads MDHEN; CDR2 reads SYDVKM. The CDR3 is CSARGTNTGELFF. The CDR3 DNA reads TGTTCTGCCCGGGGGACGAACACCGGGGAGCTGTTTTTT.

This chain uses TRBV7-3 with TRBJ2-2; TRBD1 might be the D (5 bases). The germline V gene has CDR1 SGHTA and CDR2 FQGTGA. This CDR3 is built from 13 residues. Trimming pared 0 bases from V and 6 bases from J, leaving 5 bases between. The CDR3 coding sequence is TGTGCCAGCAGCTTAACGGGGCCCGGGGAGCTGTTTTTT. Protein sequence: CASSLTGPGELFF.

The V call is TRBV5-6, the J call TRBJ2-5; 14 bases are shared with TRBD2. The ends lost 3 bases at V and 1 base at J; junction bases unmatched: 11. This CDR3 has 19 residues. CDR1 is SGHDT and CDR2 is YYEEEE in the germline V gene. CDR3 nucleotides: TGTGCCAGCAGCTCCGGACTAGCGGGAGGAGGAGGGGTCCAAGAGACCCAGTACTTC. This codes for CASSSGLAGGGGVQETQYF.

The DNA for the CDR3 is TGTGCCATACAAGCACGAGGCGAGAATGAAAAACTGTTTTTT. Translated: CAIQARGENEKLFF. This sequence joins TRBV6-6 and TRBJ1-4; unclear D gene. Germline CDR1 is MNHNY and CDR2 is SVGAGI (reference sequence). V lost 10 bases and J lost 5, with 17 bases in between. The CDR3 has 14 amino acids.

Here the CDR3 reads CASSGDRRAFF. CDR3 sequence (DNA): TGTGCCAGCAGTGGTGACAGGCGAGCTTTCTTT. This chain uses TRBV2 with TRBJ1-1, with TRBD1 as a possible D gene (6 bases). CDR1 is SNHLY and CDR2 is FYNNEI in the germline V gene. V lost 4 bases to trimming and J lost 10 bases, with 10 bases between them. The CDR3 has 11 residues.

The chain combines TRBV29-1 with TRBJ1-3; D ambiguous. Germline-derived CDR1 and CDR2 are SQVTM and ANQGSEA. Trimming pared 4 bases from V and 0 bases from J, leaving 10 bases between. The length of the CDR3 is 14 residues. Written as DNA, the CDR3 is TGCAGCGTTGGAAGCGGGAGCTCTGGAAACACCATATATTTT. It is translated as CSVGSGSSGNTIYF.

The J gene is TRBJ1-3, the V gene TRBV5-6; D ambiguous. The ends were cut back, 1 base at V and 2 bases at J, with 7 bases in the middle. The CDR3 length is 14 residues. In germline, CDR1 is SGHDT, CDR2 YYEEEE. DNA for the CDR3: TGTGCCAGCAGCTTGAACTTACCTGGAAACACCATATATTTT. It encodes CASSLNLPGNTIYF.

V and J are TRBV7-9 and TRBJ2-1; 9 bases align to TRBD2. The CDR3 has 13 residues. Germline lookup yields CDR1 SEHNR and CDR2 FQNEAQ (reference sequence). V dropped 0 bases and J dropped 10; count of bases not matched to a gene: 1. CDR3 DNA sequence: TGTGCCAGCAGCTTAGCCCTAGCGGGAGAGCAGTTCTTC. Translation gives CASSLALAGEQFF. Using reference TRBV7-9 and TRBJ2-1 for the parts outside the CDR3, the full variable domain is DTGVSQNPRHKITKRGQNVTFRCDPISEHNRLYWYRQTLGQGPEFLTYFQNEAQLEKSRLLSDRFSAERPKGSFSTLEIQRTEQGDSAMYLCASSLALAGEQFFGPGTRLTVL.